The T cell receptor (beta chain) described here comes from a study of CD8 T cells in Susac syndrome. This CDR3 spans 11 amino acids. Germline V lookup: CDR1 MGHRA, CDR2 YSYEKL. Deletions cut 4 bases from V and 10 bases from J, with 8 bases between. RNA was extracted with the RNeasy kit, and a quantity of roughly 0.5 to 1 ug was reverse transcribed using random hexamers. The CDR3 of TCR beta was amplified by immunoSEQ multiplex PCR across 54 Vbeta and 13 Jbeta. TCRdb passed the immunoSEQ multiplex PCR reads through MiXCR, listing each CDR3 protein once. The sample has about 150,000 distinct CDR3 sequences; roughly 94% are singletons.

The sample consisted of CD8+ T cells from PBMCs. The TCR was taken from a human donor with Susac syndrome. The gene calls are TRBV4-1 and TRBJ2-1, with D possibly TRBD2 on 5 matching bases. This chain's CDR3 is CASSREREQFF. The DNA of the CDR3 is TGCGCCAGCAGCCGGGAGCGCGAGCAGTTCTTC.